Below, 27 T cell receptor beta chains from the same sample are listed, as sequenced in a study of blood T cell repertoires in COVID-19. Profiling relied on immunoSEQ multiplex PCR, and the TCRdb table lists in-frame clones only, not all of them. The table shows around 140,000 clones, with 87% occurring only once. Sample: peripheral blood. These receptors came from a man aged 45-65 years with active COVID-19.

This chain joins TRBV30 and TRBJ1-5; TRBD1 matches 7 bases. The V gene end was trimmed by 0 bases and the J gene end by 4 bases; junction bases not matched to a gene: 9. Looked up from germline, CDR1 is GTSNPN and CDR2 is SVGIG (reference sequence). The CDR3 totals 16 residues. This CDR3 reads CAWSVSGAGGNQPQHF. CDR3 DNA: TGTGCCTGGAGTGTCTCTGGGGCAGGGGGAAATCAGCCCCAGCATTTT.

V is TRBV15 and J is TRBJ2-4; perhaps TRBD1 as D (6 bases). V was pared by 5 bases and J by 1 base, with 15 bases between. Germline-derived CDR1 and CDR2 are LNHNV and YYDKDF (reference sequence). There are 16 residues in the CDR3. The CDR3 coding sequence is TGTGCCACCAGCGACGGAATTCAGGGGGCCAAAAACATTCAGTACTTC. As protein: CATSDGIQGAKNIQYF.

The DNA of the CDR3 is TGTGCCAGCAGTCAGACAGGCGGGTTGAATGGCTACACCTTC. Protein product: CASSQTGGLNGYTF. The chain recombines TRBV6-2 or TRBV6-3 with TRBJ1-2; the D gene is possibly TRBD1 (6 bases). The germline V and J ends were trimmed by 5 bases and 6 bases, with 16 bases remaining between them. This CDR3 has 14 residues. Looked up from germline, CDR1 is MNHEY and CDR2 is SVGEGT.

This chain uses TRBV2 with TRBJ2-1, with 12 bases fitting TRBD2. Germline V gene sequence: CDR1 SNHLY, CDR2 FYNNEI. V trimming: 5 bases; J trimming: 6 bases; junction bases outside the gene matches: 8. The CDR3 runs 16 residues. CDR3 sequence: CASSWRSSGGANEQFF. Written as DNA, the CDR3 is TGTGCCAGCAGTTGGAGATCTAGCGGGGGGGCCAATGAGCAGTTCTTC.

This clone came up a few times. The chain has TRBV30 and TRBJ2-7; tentative D call: TRBD1 (6 bases). The CDR3 covers 14 residues. Germline CDR1 and CDR2: GTSNPN and SVGIG (reference sequence). V shed 0 bases and J shed 2 bases, with 11 bases lying between them. The CDR3 reads CAWSVGQGPYEQYF. For the CDR3, the DNA is TGTGCCTGGAGTGTCGGGCAGGGGCCCTACGAGCAGTACTTC.

The chain employs TRBV30 and TRBJ2-2; 11 nucleotides line up with TRBD2. Germline CDR1 GTSNPN, CDR2 SVGIG (reference sequence). V dropped 1 base and J dropped 2; count of bases not matched to a gene: 6. CDR3 length: 17 amino acids. Here the CDR3 DNA reads TGTGCCTGGAGTGAGAAGGGACTAGCGGCTAACACCGGGGAGCTGTTTTTT. Protein product: CAWSEKGLAANTGELFF.

The rearrangement links TRBV12-3 or TRBV12-4 to TRBJ1-2; 7 bases line up with TRBD1. The CDR3 has 13 amino acids. The trim removed 6 bases at V and 8 bases at J, leaving 9 bases unmatched. CDR3 coding DNA: TGTGCCAGCAGCCGGGACAGCGCTAGGGGCTACACCTTC. It encodes CASSRDSARGYTF.

The chain carries TRBV6-5 and TRBJ1-5; TRBD1 might be the D (6 bases). Trimming shortened V by 6 bases and J by 4 bases, and 13 bases separated the two germline ends. Germline V gene sequence: CDR1 MNHEY, CDR2 SVGAGI. The CDR3 is made up of 14 amino acids. The CDR3 DNA sequence: TGTGCCAGCAGGAGGACAGCTGCTAATCAGCCCCAGCATTTT. This sequence encodes CASRRTAANQPQHF.

The V gene is TRBV15, the J gene TRBJ2-3; 8 nucleotides line up with TRBD1. This CDR3 contains 16 residues. V lost 0 bases to trimming and J lost 1 base; unmatched junction nucleotides: 3. Germline CDR1 is LNHNV and CDR2 is YYDKDF (reference sequence). The CDR3 bases are TGTGCCACCAGCAGAGATCTGACAGGGGGCACAGATACGCAGTATTTT. It encodes CATSRDLTGGTDTQYF.

This rearrangement joins TRBV12-5 to TRBJ2-3; D ambiguous. This CDR3 is 15 amino acids long. V was pared by 6 bases and J by 2 bases, with 15 bases between. The germline gives CDR1 LGHNT, CDR2 FRNRAP. The CDR3 reads CASGRLPPNTDTQYF. The CDR3 DNA reads as TGTGCTAGTGGCAGACTTCCCCCTAACACAGATACGCAGTATTTT.

The rearrangement links TRBV7-9 to TRBJ2-2, with 12 bases that match TRBD2. Per the germline V gene, CDR1 is SEHNR and CDR2 is FQNEAQ (reference sequence). This CDR3 is built from 18 residues. V lost 3 bases, J lost 1 base, and 6 bases stayed unmatched. The CDR3 reads CASSLELAGGLNTGELFF. The CDR3 nucleotides are TGTGCCAGCAGCTTGGAACTAGCGGGGGGACTGAACACCGGGGAGCTGTTTTTT.

This clone was found a few times. V and J are TRBV9 and TRBJ2-1; D is possibly TRBD1 (5 bases). Trimming took off 3 bases at V and 5 bases at J, with 9 bases between the two ends. The CDR3 runs 13 residues. Germline V gene data show CDR1 as SGDLS and CDR2 as YYNGEE. The CDR3, as DNA: TGTGCCAGCAGCGAGGGGCCAAACAATGAGCAGTTCTTC. This codes for CASSEGPNNEQFF.

The rearrangement uses TRBV4-3 and TRBJ1-6, with D uncertain. V lost 1 base and J 11 bases, leaving 9 bases between the germline ends. The CDR3 covers 13 residues. Germline CDR1 LGHNA, CDR2 YSLEER. In nucleotides, the CDR3 is TGCGCCAGCAGCCAAGTCGAGGGTCCACCCCTCCACTTT. It yields the protein CASSQVEGPPLHF.

This clone showed up just a few times. The genes are TRBV12-3 or TRBV12-4 and TRBJ1-1, with 10 bases identical to TRBD1. The CDR3 is 13 residues long. The V and J ends lost 7 bases and 10 bases, in that order; junction bases with no gene match: 9. The CDR3 is CASKTGGGLVAFF. CDR3 in DNA: TGTGCCAGCAAGACAGGGGGCGGCCTGGTAGCTTTCTTT.

The chain employs TRBV4-1 and TRBJ1-4; TRBD1 aligns across 9 bases. Germline V CDR1 and CDR2: MGHRA, YSYEKL. The ends lost 10 bases at V and 4 bases at J; junction bases unmatched: 4. The CDR3 sequence is 13 residues long. This chain's CDR3 is CAIGTGSNEKLFF. The CDR3, as DNA: TGCGCCATAGGGACAGGGAGTAATGAAAAACTGTTTTTT.

The V gene is TRBV27, the J gene TRBJ1-3, with D maybe TRBD1 (6 bases). V was shortened by 8 bases and J by 0 bases, with 11 bases between the two germline ends. The length of the CDR3 is 14 residues. CDR1 and CDR2 (germline): MNHEY, SMNVEV (reference sequence). This CDR3 reads CASFDRSSGNTIYF. The CDR3 DNA follows: TGTGCCAGCTTCGACAGGAGCTCTGGAAACACCATATATTTT.

This chain links TRBV29-1 with TRBJ2-4; the D gene is possibly TRBD2 (7 bases). CDR3 length: 15 residues. The V gene's germline CDR1 is SQVTM and CDR2 ANQGSEA. Trimming pared 3 bases from V and 4 bases from J, leaving 16 bases between. The CDR3 coding sequence is TGCAGCGTTGAGCTTGGGGGGGGCAGGAAAAACATTCAGTACTTC. Protein product: CSVELGGGRKNIQYF. Using reference TRBV29-1 and TRBJ2-4 for the parts outside the CDR3, the full variable domain is SAVISQKPSRDICQRGTSLTIQCQVDSQVTMMFWYRQQPGQSLTLIATANQGSEATYESGFVIDKFPISRPNLTFSTLTVSNMSPEDSSIYLCSVELGGGRKNIQYFGAGTRLSVL.

The V gene is TRBV4-3, the J gene TRBJ1-5; 7 bases line up with TRBD1. This CDR3 is built from 16 residues. V dropped 3 bases and J dropped 1; count of bases not matched to a gene: 6. Germline V gene lookup returns CDR1 LGHNA and CDR2 YSLEER. CDR3 amino acids: CASSQFAGGSNQPQHF. DNA of the CDR3: TGCGCCAGCAGCCAGTTCGCAGGGGGAAGCAATCAGCCCCAGCATTTT.

The chain couples TRBV5-8 to TRBJ2-5; no reliable D call. Germline V lookup: CDR1 SGHTS, CDR2 YDEGEE. V was clipped by 0 bases and J by 3 bases, with 9 bases between them. There are 14 residues in the CDR3. CDR3 loop: CASSLGFREETQYF. As DNA, the CDR3 is TGTGCCAGCAGCTTGGGTTTTCGAGAAGAGACCCAGTACTTC.

This chain connects TRBV7-2 to TRBJ2-5; 9 nucleotides agree with TRBD2. The trim removed 11 bases at V and 5 bases at J, leaving 9 bases unmatched. Per germline, CDR1 SGHTA and CDR2 FQGNSA. The CDR3 runs to 13 residues. The CDR3 loop reads CASARSGGETQYF. Here the CDR3 DNA reads TGTGCCTCCGCCAGGAGCGGGGGGGAGACCCAGTACTTC.

The chain has TRBV7-9 and TRBJ1-1; D is unresolved. The germline gives CDR1 SEHNR, CDR2 FQNEAQ (reference sequence). With 5 bases removed from V and 1 base from J, the gap between germline ends came to 14 bases. This CDR3 is 15 amino acids long. The chain's CDR3 is CASSRRGLSNTEAFF. CDR3 sequence (DNA): TGTGCCAGCAGCCGACGAGGGTTGTCGAACACTGAAGCTTTCTTT.

This sequence joins TRBV11-2 and TRBJ1-1; possible D gene TRBD1, 6 bases. The ends were cut back, 5 bases at V and 1 base at J, with 11 bases in the middle. Germline CDR1 reads SGHAT; CDR2 reads FQNNGV. The CDR3 consists of 14 residues. The CDR3 reads CASSQTRGNTEAFF. The CDR3 DNA is TGTGCCAGCAGCCAAACCAGGGGGAACACTGAAGCTTTCTTT.

The chain uses TRBV30 and TRBJ2-5, with D perhaps matching TRBD2 (6 bases). CDR1 is GTSNPN, CDR2 SVGIG, per germline (reference sequence). CDR3 length: 12 residues. Deletions cut 3 bases from V and 5 bases from J, with 10 bases between. CDR3 protein: CAWRIGGETQYF. Here the CDR3 DNA reads TGTGCCTGGAGGATTGGGGGGGAGACCCAGTACTTC.

The chain uses TRBV19 and TRBJ1-4; 9 nucleotides align to TRBD1. Germline CDR1 LNHDA, CDR2 SQIVND (reference sequence). V lost 6 bases, J lost 5 bases, and 4 bases stayed unmatched. The CDR3 has 14 amino acids. CDR3 in amino acids: CASRRTGANEKLFF. CDR3 coding DNA: TGTGCCAGTAGGAGGACAGGGGCGAATGAAAAACTGTTTTTT.

V is TRBV19 and J is TRBJ1-1, with D unclear. CDR3 length: 13 amino acids. V was shortened by 4 bases and J by 0 bases, with 6 bases between the two germline ends. Germline V CDR1 and CDR2: LNHDA, SQIVND (reference sequence). CDR3 nucleotides: TGTGCCAGTAGTAACAGCATGAACACTGAAGCTTTCTTT. Its translation: CASSNSMNTEAFF.

This clone came up once. V is TRBV4-1 and J is TRBJ1-5; D not resolved. The CDR3 is 16 residues long. Germline V lookup: CDR1 MGHRA, CDR2 YSYEKL. The V end was cut by 1 base, the J end by 0 bases, with 10 bases between. The chain's CDR3 is CASSQVTAYSNQPQHF. CDR3 bases: TGCGCCAGCAGCCAAGTTACAGCCTATAGCAATCAGCCCCAGCATTTT.

V gene TRBV10-3 combines with J gene TRBJ1-4, with 10 bases matching TRBD1. CDR3 length: 13 residues. Germline assignment: CDR1 ENHRY and CDR2 SYGVKD. The V and J ends lost 11 bases and 7 bases, in that order; junction bases with no gene match: 7. The chain's CDR3 is CASRDRGGEKLFF. The CDR3 nucleotides read TGTGCCTCGCGGGACAGGGGAGGTGAAAAACTGTTTTTT.